The T cell receptor beta chain described here comes from a study of CD8 T cells in ankylosing spondylitis (dated by TCRdb to about 2017). In terms of the full investigation: To find TCR variants linked to disease, the study profiled T cell receptor beta repertoires in ankylosing spondylitis patients and healthy donors. The whole study cohort included 85 to 120 healthy donors and 20 to 25 ankylosing spondylitis patients. Peripheral blood samples were taken, and synovial fluid was additionally collected from ankylosing spondylitis patients. Overall results and qualifications from the work: The disease-linked clones had a CD8+ phenotype and were found at relatively low frequencies in peripheral blood. Blood from ankylosing spondylitis patients appeared to be characterized by a TCR beta motif composed of eight highly homologous amino acid variants. The disease-linked clones were reported as significantly enriched in matched synovial fluid samples from ankylosing spondylitis patients. Some motif variants had previously been reported in the synovial fluid and blood of reactive arthritis patients, which suggests shared mechanisms of disease initiation.

This clonotype came up many times. The antigen this receptor binds is unknown. No quality values exist for individual bases; no much larger clone is one base distant. Based on the germline V gene (reference sequence), the CDR1 and CDR2 sequences are GTSNPN and SVGIG. The CDR3 contains 11 residues, cysteine and phenylalanine counted. Solely the CDR3 DNA is kept, with 33 bases framed from the first base. Cut back by 3 bases and 6 bases, the V and J ends lie 8 bases apart. The data were produced on an Illumina HiSeq 2500. Quantitative 5'-RACE with molecular barcodes was the method used to prepare the TCR beta libraries. Processing in the source paper ran as follows. A new computational method based on a probabilistic model of VDJ rearrangement was used to identify disease-linked TCR variants. Through fastp at Q25 and MiXCR, TCRdb rebuilt clones from the public reads, retaining in-frame beta chains. Rows are unified per CDR3 protein, each entry keeping the most common DNA and genes. What appears here as the V and J calls and clone size reflects TCRdb's work, not the paper's. For this sample the table gives roughly 240,000 distinct CDR3 sequences, of which over 7% were detected only once. More than 4.5% of the sample comes from the top ten.

This clonotype was sampled from a female donor with ankylosing spondylitis or in good health (not recorded which). The source material was blood, either unsorted or a sorted T cell fraction (not recorded which). The chain was built from TRBV30 and TRBJ2-5, with a tentative D gene TRBD2 over 6 matching bases. The nucleotides are TGTGCCTGGAGCGGGAGAAAGACCCAGTACTTC. Its translation is CAWSGRKTQYF.